This T cell receptor beta chain was obtained from a study of T cell responses to AZD1222 COVID-19 vaccine. About the research overall: Pooled in the analysis were second doses at about 4 or about 12 weeks. Study outcomes and limitations: Donors, mostly white British, included more females; clonal diversity was possibly underestimated. Vaccine-associated CD4 TCRs ranged over spike, dominating at 160-218 and 743-854. At baseline, just a handful of AZD1222 recipients tested seropositive.

The CDR3 is 11 residues long. Trimming left V 4 bases short and J 7 bases short, with 7 bases between. Germline CDR1 is LGHDT and CDR2 is YNNKEL (reference sequence). Points on this clone: What it recognizes is unknown.

Some clones are missing from TCRdb's copy, which holds only in-frame ones; the method was immunoSEQ multiplex PCR. The repertoire holds over 120,000 clones, with around 90% as singletons. The source material was peripheral blood, sampled on day 0 of AZD1222 vaccination. The TCR sequence derives from an adult in good health. The chain has TRBV3-1 (or the pseudogene TRBV3-2) and TRBJ1-1; TRBD1 is a possible D gene (6 bases). In nucleotides, the CDR3 is TGTGCCAGCAGCCTACAGGGTGAAGCTTTCTTT. Its translation is CASSLQGEAFF.